The 15 T cell receptor beta chains below come from one sample, sequenced in a study of shared clonotypes between healthy human individuals. TCRdb keeps only in-frame clones here, not all; method: immunoSEQ multiplex PCR. The sample lists some 530,000 clones; around 73% were seen once. The sequenced sample consisted of PBMCs. The receptor set was obtained from a woman between 40 and 55 years old in good health. Some clones in this sample may be carry-over from other donors' samples.

The chain carries TRBV28 and TRBJ2-3, with 11 positions matching TRBD2. CDR1 and CDR2 (germline): MDHEN, SYDVKM. The CDR3 has 18 amino acids. Trimming removed 4 bases from V and 1 base from J; junction bases left unmatched: 10. The CDR3 protein is CASSSTSGSPGGTDTQYF. The CDR3 DNA sequence: TGTGCCAGCAGTTCTACTAGCGGGAGTCCCGGAGGCACAGATACGCAGTATTTT.

V and J are TRBV27 and TRBJ1-5, with D possibly matching TRBD1 (5 bases). The CDR3 loop spans 13 amino acids. V was clipped by 2 bases and J by 7 bases, with 9 bases between them. Germline loops: CDR1 MNHEY, CDR2 SMNVEV (reference sequence). CDR3 residues: CASSLVRAQPQHF. Here the CDR3 DNA reads TGTGCCAGCAGTTTAGTCAGGGCCCAGCCCCAGCATTTT.

J is TRBJ2-3 and V is TRBV29-1, with D possibly called TRBD1 or TRBD2 (5 bases each). The V gene's germline CDR1 is SQVTM and CDR2 ANQGSEA. V was trimmed by 0 bases and J by 8 bases, leaving 18 bases between them. The CDR3 totals 15 residues. Written as DNA, the CDR3 is TGCAGCGTTGAAGAGGGCAGGTACTCTGGGGGTACGCAGTATTTT. Protein product: CSVEEGRYSGGTQYF.

The chain uses TRBV10-3 and TRBJ1-4; TRBD1 agrees at 7 bases. J gave up 7 bases and V 8 bases, and 4 bases lay outside the gene matches. This CDR3 contains 12 residues. Germline-derived CDR1 and CDR2 are ENHRY and SYGVKD. CDR3 DNA: TGTGCCATCCAGGGGGAGAGTGAAAAACTGTTTTTT. Amino acid sequence: CAIQGESEKLFF.

As to this clone: A far more abundant clone sits one base away, making this likely a read error. The same CDR3 also results from other DNA sequences found in this sample. CDR3 bases: TGCAGCGTTAACGAGCAGGGAGTCGGCGAAGCTTTCTTT. This sequence encodes CSVNEQGVGEAFF. The chain has TRBV29-1 and TRBJ1-1; a possible D gene is TRBD1 (5 bases). CDR3 size: 13 residues. Between the trimmed V and J ends, which lost 5 bases and 8 bases, there was a span of 18 bases. Germline V lookup: CDR1 SQVTM, CDR2 ANQGSEA.

This clone was seen many times. The chain couples TRBV7-2 to TRBJ2-3; 12 positions match TRBD2. CDR1 is SGHTA and CDR2 is FQGNSA in the germline V gene. The trim removed 2 bases at V and 0 bases at J, leaving 3 bases unmatched. This CDR3 has 17 residues. The CDR3 nucleotides read TGTGCCAGCAGCTTATGGACTAGCGGGGTTAGCACAGATACGCAGTATTTT. It codes for CASSLWTSGVSTDTQYF.

This rearrangement joins TRBV30 to TRBJ1-6; no reliable D call. The germline V and J ends were trimmed by 1 base and 6 bases, with 1 base remaining between them. This CDR3 contains 11 residues. CDR1 and CDR2 (germline): GTSNPN, SVGIG (reference sequence). Here the CDR3 reads CAWSANSPLHF. CDR3 bases: TGTGCCTGGAGTGCTAATTCACCCCTCCACTTT.

The chain links TRBV5-4 to TRBJ2-3; the D is unclear. V lost 0 bases to trimming and J lost 6 bases, with 8 bases between them. The CDR3 consists of 13 residues. Germline-derived CDR1 and CDR2 are SGHNT and YYREEE (reference sequence). The CDR3 bases are TGTGCCAGCAGCTTGGAGGGCCAGGATACGCAGTATTTT. It yields the protein CASSLEGQDTQYF.

The chain employs TRBV5-1 and TRBJ1-4, with D tentatively TRBD1 (5 bases). The CDR3 spans 15 residues. V was trimmed by 3 bases and J by 3 bases, leaving 12 bases between them. The germline gives CDR1 SGHRS, CDR2 YFSETQ. CDR3 amino acids: CASSWSGGANEKLFF. CDR3 DNA sequence: TGCGCCAGCAGCTGGAGTGGGGGGGCTAATGAAAAACTGTTTTTT.

This sequence joins TRBV30 and TRBJ1-5; a possible D gene is TRBD1 (6 bases). The V gene's germline CDR1 is GTSNPN and CDR2 SVGIG (reference sequence). The CDR3 spans 14 residues. V gave up 0 bases and J gave up 5 bases, with 11 bases separating them. CDR3 nucleotide sequence: TGTGCCTGGAGTGTAGGGACAATGGATCAGCCCCAGCATTTT. Encoded protein: CAWSVGTMDQPQHF.

This clone has a count of ten or more. The CDR3 sequence is CATSSWDQTYEQYF. The CDR3 bases are TGTGCCACCAGCAGTTGGGACCAAACCTACGAGCAGTACTTC. The gene calls are TRBV15 and TRBJ2-7, with D tentatively TRBD1 or TRBD2 (5 bases each). The CDR3 runs to 14 residues. V was clipped by 3 bases and J by 2 bases, with 11 bases between them. CDR1 and CDR2 from the germline V gene are LNHNV and YYDKDF (reference sequence).

This clone was counted only a few times. The chain employs TRBV6-5 and TRBJ1-5; unclear D gene. The CDR3 covers 13 residues. V was trimmed by 6 bases and J by 0 bases, leaving 6 bases between them. Germline CDR1 and CDR2: MNHEY and SVGAGI. This CDR3 reads CASRGNSNQPQHF. The CDR3 DNA reads as TGTGCCAGCAGAGGAAATAGCAATCAGCCCCAGCATTTT.

This sequence joins TRBV7-2 and TRBJ1-3; no firm D call. The CDR3 is 15 amino acids. The V gene's germline CDR1 is SGHTA and CDR2 FQGNSA. Deletions cut 4 bases from V and 0 bases from J, with 10 bases between. Here the CDR3 reads CASSSGRFSGNTIYF. The CDR3 bases are TGTGCCAGCAGCTCCGGACGATTCTCTGGAAACACCATATATTTT.

This chain links TRBV4-1 with TRBJ1-1; weak D call: TRBD1 (6 bases). The germline V gene has CDR1 MGHRA and CDR2 YSYEKL. V was trimmed by 8 bases and J by 1 base, leaving 11 bases between them. This CDR3 comprises 13 residues. CDR3 loop: CASQQGGNTEAFF. The CDR3 DNA is TGCGCCAGCCAACAGGGAGGGAACACTGAAGCTTTCTTT.

The chain carries TRBV5-1 and TRBJ1-5, with D possibly TRBD1 on 5 matching bases. The germline gives CDR1 SGHRS, CDR2 YFSETQ. This CDR3 has 15 residues. The ends were cut back, 0 bases at V and 5 bases at J, with 12 bases in the middle. The CDR3 nucleotides are TGCGCCAGCAGCTTGGTCCCGGGAGGGGATCAGCCCCAGCATTTT. This sequence encodes CASSLVPGGDQPQHF.